These 7 T cell receptor beta chains share one sample of origin, sequenced in a study of control samples from healthy donors and cancer patients. The protocol was immunoSEQ multiplex PCR, while the TCRdb copy is restricted to in-frame clones and leaves out a portion. This sample has under 200,000 clones; about 94% occur once, and the top ten carry 8.5%. The sample taken for sequencing was blood. These receptors came from a woman aged 35 to 49 in good health.

The CDR3 nucleotides read TGTGCCAGCAGTTCGCGCCGGGACAGGGCTCTAGGCGAGCAGTACTTC. Its translation: CASSSRRDRALGEQYF. V gene TRBV7-8 combines with J gene TRBJ2-7; 9 nucleotides align to TRBD1. There are 16 residues in the CDR3. V shed 6 bases and J 6 bases; nucleotides not matched to a gene: 15. Germline CDR1 is SGHVS and CDR2 is FQNEAQ.

This chain links TRBV30 with TRBJ2-7; 9 bases align to TRBD2. Trimming at V came to 4 bases and at J to 7 bases, leaving 8 bases not matched to a gene. The CDR3 runs to 13 residues. In germline, CDR1 is GTSNPN, CDR2 SVGIG (reference sequence). The CDR3: CAWTSGIHPEQYF. The DNA for the CDR3 is TGTGCCTGGACTAGCGGGATACACCCGGAGCAGTACTTC.

The chain joins TRBV5-4 to TRBJ1-2, with D unresolved. Germline CDR1 and CDR2: SGHNT and YYREEE (reference sequence). Trimming stripped 3 bases from V and 7 bases from J, with 25 bases between. This CDR3 contains 17 residues. CDR3 DNA: TGTGCCAGCAGCTCGGTGTTCCAGGCTCCTTCTAGGTCTGGCTACACCTTC. Translating gives CASSSVFQAPSRSGYTF.

The chain combines TRBV4-2 with TRBJ1-6, with D unresolved. CDR3 length: 17 amino acids. V gave up 0 bases and J gave up 0 bases, with 9 bases separating them. The germline CDR1 and CDR2 sequences are LGHNA and YNFKEQ. CDR3 loop: CASSQDQASSYNSPLHF. The CDR3 nucleotides are TGTGCCAGCAGCCAAGATCAGGCGAGCTCCTATAATTCACCCCTCCACTTT.

Worth noting for this clone: Sequence at one end of the junction differs from germline and may be a read error. V is TRBV11-2 and J is TRBJ1-2; D uncertain. The CDR3 consists of 19 residues. The germline gives CDR1 SGHAT, CDR2 FQNNGV. The CDR3 DNA reads TGTGCCAGCAGTCCCATGAAAGCCACCCGGGCCCCAGTTAACGATGGCTACACCTTC. It translates to CASSPMKATRAPVNDGYTF.

The chain has TRBV19 and TRBJ2-5; 10 nucleotides line up with TRBD2. The CDR3 spans 15 residues. V was clipped by 4 bases and J by 0 bases; unmatched bases: 2. The germline CDR1 and CDR2 sequences are LNHDA and SQIVND (reference sequence). CDR3 DNA sequence: TGTGCCAGTAGTAGGACTAGCGGATACCAAGAGACCCAGTACTTC. It translates to CASSRTSGYQETQYF.

V is TRBV6-5 and J is TRBJ1-1; D may be TRBD1 (5 bases). The germline V gene encodes CDR1 MNHEY and CDR2 SVGAGI. The CDR3 is 12 residues long. V lost 2 bases and J lost 12, with 13 bases in between. The CDR3: CASSYSAGLPFF. The CDR3 bases are TGTGCCAGCAGTTACAGCGCAGGGCTCCCTTTCTTT.